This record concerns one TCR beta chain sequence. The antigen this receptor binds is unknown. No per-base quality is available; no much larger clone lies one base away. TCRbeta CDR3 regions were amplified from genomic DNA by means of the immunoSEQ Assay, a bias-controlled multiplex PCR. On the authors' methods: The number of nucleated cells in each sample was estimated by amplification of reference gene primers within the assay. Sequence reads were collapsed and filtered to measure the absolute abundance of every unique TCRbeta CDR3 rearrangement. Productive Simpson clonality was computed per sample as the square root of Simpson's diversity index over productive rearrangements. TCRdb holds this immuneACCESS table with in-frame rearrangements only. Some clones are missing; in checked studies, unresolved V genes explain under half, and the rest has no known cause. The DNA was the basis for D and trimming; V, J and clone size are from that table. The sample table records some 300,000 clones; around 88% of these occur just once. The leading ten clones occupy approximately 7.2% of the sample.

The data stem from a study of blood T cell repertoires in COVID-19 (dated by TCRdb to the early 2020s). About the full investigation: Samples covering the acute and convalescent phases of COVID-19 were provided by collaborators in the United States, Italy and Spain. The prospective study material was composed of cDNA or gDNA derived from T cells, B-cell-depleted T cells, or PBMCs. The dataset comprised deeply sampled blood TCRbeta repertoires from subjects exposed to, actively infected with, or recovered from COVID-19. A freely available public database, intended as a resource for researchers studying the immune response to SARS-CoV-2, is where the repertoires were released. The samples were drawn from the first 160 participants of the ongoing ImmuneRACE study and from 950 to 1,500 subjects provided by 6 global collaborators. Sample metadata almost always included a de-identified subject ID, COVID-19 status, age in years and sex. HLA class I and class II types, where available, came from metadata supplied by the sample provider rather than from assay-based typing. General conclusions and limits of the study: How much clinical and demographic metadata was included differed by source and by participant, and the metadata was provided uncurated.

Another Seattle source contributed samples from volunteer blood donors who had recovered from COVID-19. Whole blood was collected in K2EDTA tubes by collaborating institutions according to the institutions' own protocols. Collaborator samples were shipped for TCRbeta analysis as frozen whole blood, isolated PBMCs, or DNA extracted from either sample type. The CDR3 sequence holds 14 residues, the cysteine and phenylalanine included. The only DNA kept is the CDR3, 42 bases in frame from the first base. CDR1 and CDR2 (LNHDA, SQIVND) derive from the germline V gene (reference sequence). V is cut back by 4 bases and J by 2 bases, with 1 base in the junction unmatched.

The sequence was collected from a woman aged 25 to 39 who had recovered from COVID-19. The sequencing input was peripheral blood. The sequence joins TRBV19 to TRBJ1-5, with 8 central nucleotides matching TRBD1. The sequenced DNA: TGTGCCAGTAGTAAACAGGGGGGCAATCAGCCCCAGCATTTT. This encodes CASSKQGGNQPQHF. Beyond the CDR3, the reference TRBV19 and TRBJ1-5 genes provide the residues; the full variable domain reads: DGGITQSPKYLFRKEGQNVTLSCEQNLNHDAMYWYRQDPGQGLRLIYYSQIVNDFQKGDIAEGYSVSREKKESFPLTVTSAQKNPTAFYLCASSKQGGNQPQHFGDGTRLSIL.